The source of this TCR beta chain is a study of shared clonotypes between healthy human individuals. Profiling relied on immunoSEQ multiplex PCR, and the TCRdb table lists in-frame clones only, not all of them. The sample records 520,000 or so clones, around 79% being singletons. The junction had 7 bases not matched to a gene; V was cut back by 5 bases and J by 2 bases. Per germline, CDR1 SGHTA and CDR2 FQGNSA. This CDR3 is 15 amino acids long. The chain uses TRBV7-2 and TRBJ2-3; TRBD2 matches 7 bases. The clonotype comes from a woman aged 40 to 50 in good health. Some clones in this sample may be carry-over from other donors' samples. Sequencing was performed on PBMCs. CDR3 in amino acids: CASSPTAGITDTQYF. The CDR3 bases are TGTGCCAGCAGCCCTACAGCGGGAATCACAGATACGCAGTATTTT.